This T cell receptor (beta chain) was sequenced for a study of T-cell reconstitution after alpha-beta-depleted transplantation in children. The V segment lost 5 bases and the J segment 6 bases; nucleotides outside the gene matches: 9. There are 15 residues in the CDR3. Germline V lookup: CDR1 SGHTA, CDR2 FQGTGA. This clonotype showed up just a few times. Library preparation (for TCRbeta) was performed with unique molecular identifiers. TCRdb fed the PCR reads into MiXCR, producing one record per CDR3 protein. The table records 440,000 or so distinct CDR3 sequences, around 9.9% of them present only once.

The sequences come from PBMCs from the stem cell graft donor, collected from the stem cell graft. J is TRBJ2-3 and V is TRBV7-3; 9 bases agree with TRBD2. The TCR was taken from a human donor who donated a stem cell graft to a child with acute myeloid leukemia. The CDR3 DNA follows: TGTGCCAGCAGCCCCGGGACTAGCATCGTGGATACGCAGTATTTT. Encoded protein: CASSPGTSIVDTQYF.